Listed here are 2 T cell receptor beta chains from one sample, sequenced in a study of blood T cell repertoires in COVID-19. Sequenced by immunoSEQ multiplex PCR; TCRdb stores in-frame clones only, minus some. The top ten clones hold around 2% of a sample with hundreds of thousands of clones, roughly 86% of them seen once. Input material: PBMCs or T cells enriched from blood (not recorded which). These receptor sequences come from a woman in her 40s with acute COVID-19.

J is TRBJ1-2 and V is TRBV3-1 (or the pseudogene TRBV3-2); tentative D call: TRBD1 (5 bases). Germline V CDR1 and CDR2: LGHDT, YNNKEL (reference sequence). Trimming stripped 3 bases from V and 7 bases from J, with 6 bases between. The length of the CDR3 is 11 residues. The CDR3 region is CASSQGGGYTF. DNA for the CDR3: TGTGCCAGCAGCCAGGGGGGTGGCTACACCTTC.

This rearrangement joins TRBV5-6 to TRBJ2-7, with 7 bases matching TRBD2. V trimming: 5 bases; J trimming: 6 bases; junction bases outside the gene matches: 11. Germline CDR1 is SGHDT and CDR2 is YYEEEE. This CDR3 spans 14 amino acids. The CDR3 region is CASRKRDERIEQYF. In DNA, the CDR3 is TGTGCCAGCAGGAAGCGGGACGAGAGAATCGAGCAGTACTTC.